This T cell receptor (beta chain) was profiled in a study of CD4 T cells in relation to SARS-CoV-2 and coronaviruses. There are a few counts of this clone. The antigen is not known. Repertoires were generated with immunoSEQ multiplex PCR, while TCRdb's copy carries only in-frame clones and drops some. The table records over 40,000 clones, around 82% of them present only once. With V trimmed by 3 bases and J by 4 bases, 17 bases remained unmatched. From germline, CDR1 is GTSNPN and CDR2 SVGIG (reference sequence). The CDR3 runs 17 residues. This rearrangement joins TRBV30 to TRBJ1-2; 7 nucleotides line up with TRBD1. Source material: naive CD4+ T cells from PBMCs, cultured in vitro. Subset indicated: naive CD4+ T cells isolated by negative enrichment. This TCR was sampled from an adult with COVID-19. The CDR3 DNA reads TGTGCCTGGAGAGTTTCGCCGTCCAGGGGGTCCCGCTATGGCTACACCTTC. This codes for CAWRVSPSRGSRYGYTF.